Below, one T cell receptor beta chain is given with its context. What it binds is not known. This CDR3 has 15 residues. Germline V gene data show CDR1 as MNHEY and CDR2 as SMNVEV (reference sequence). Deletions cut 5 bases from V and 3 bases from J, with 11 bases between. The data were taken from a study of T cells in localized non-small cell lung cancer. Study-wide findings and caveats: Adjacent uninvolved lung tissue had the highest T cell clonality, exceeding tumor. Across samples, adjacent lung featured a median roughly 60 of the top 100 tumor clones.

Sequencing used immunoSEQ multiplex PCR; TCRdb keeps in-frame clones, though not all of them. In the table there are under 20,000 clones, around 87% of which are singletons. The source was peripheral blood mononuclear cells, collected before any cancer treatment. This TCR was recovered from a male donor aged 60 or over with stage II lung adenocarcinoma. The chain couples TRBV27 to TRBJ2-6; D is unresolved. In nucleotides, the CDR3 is TGTGCCAGCAGTATCACAGTAAGTGGGGCCAACGTCCTGACTTTC. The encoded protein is CASSITVSGANVLTF.